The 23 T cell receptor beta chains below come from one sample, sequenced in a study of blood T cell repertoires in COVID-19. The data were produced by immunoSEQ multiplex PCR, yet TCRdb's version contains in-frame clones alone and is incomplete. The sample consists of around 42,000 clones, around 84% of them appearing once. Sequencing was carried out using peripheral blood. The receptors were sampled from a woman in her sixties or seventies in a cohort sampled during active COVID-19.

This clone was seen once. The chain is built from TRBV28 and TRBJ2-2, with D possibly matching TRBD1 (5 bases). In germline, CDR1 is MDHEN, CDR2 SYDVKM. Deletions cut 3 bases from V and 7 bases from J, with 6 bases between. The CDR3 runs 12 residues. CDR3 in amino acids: CASSFRVGELFF. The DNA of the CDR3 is TGTGCCAGCAGTTTCAGGGTCGGGGAGCTGTTTTTT.

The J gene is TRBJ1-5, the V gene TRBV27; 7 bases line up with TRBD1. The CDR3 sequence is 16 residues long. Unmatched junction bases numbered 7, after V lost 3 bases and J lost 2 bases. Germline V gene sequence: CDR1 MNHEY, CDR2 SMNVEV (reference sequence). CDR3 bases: TGTGCCAGCAGTTTCACAGGGGCGTTGGGCAATCAGCCCCAGCATTTT. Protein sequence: CASSFTGALGNQPQHF.

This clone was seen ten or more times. The CDR3 nucleotides are TGTGCCATCAGTGAGTTTACCTCAGGGGGATACACCTTC. Translation gives CAISEFTSGGYTF. This chain joins TRBV10-3 and TRBJ1-2; the match to TRBD1 covers 7 bases. Per the germline V gene, CDR1 is ENHRY and CDR2 is SYGVKD. Losses at the gene ends were 1 base for V and 11 bases for J; bases not matched to a gene: 7. The CDR3 contains 13 residues.

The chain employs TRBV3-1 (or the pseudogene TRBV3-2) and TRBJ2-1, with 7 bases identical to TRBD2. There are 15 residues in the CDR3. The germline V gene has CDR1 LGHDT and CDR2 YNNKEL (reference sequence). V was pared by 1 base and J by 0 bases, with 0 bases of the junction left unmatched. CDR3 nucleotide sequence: TGTGCCAGCAGCCAAGGCGGGAGCTCCTACAATGAGCAGTTCTTC. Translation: CASSQGGSSYNEQFF.

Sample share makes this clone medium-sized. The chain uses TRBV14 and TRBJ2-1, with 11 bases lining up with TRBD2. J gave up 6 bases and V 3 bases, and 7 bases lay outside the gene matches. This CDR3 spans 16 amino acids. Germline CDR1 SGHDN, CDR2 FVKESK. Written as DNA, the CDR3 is TGTGCCAGCAGCCAGATCACTAGCGGGAGACCCAATGAGCAGTTCTTC. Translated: CASSQITSGRPNEQFF.

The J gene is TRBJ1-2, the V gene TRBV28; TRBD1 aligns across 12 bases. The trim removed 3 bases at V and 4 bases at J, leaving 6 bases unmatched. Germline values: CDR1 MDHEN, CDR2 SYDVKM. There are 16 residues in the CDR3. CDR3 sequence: CASSLGTGGGVYGYTF. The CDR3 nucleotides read TGTGCCAGCAGTTTGGGGACAGGGGGCGGAGTCTATGGCTACACCTTC.

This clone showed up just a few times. The CDR3 loop is CASSQDRGTEAFF. The CDR3 DNA reads as TGCGCCAGCAGCCAAGACCGGGGCACTGAAGCTTTCTTT. The chain has TRBV4-3 and TRBJ1-1; D is ambiguous. The germline V and J ends were trimmed by 0 bases and 4 bases, with 6 bases remaining between them. Germline CDR1 and CDR2: LGHNA and YSLEER. There are 13 residues in the CDR3.

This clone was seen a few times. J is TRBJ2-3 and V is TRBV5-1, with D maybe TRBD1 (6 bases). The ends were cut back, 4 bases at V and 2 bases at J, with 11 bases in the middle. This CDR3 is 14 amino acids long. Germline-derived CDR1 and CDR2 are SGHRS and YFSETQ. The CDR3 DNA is TGCGCCAGCAGCAACAGGGCCCCCACAGATACGCAGTATTTT. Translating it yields CASSNRAPTDTQYF.

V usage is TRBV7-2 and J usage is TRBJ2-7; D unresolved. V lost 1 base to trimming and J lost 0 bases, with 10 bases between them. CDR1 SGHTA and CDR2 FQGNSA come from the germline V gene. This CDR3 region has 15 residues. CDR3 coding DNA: TGTGCCAGCAGCTTAGACAGCACCAACTCCTACGAGCAGTACTTC. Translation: CASSLDSTNSYEQYF. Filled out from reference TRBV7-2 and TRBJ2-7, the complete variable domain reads GAGVSQSPSNKVTEKGKDVELRCDPISGHTALYWYRQSLGQGLEFLIYFQGNSAPDKSGLPSDRFSAERTGGSVSTLTIQRTQQEDSAVYLCASSLDSTNSYEQYFGPGTRLTVT.

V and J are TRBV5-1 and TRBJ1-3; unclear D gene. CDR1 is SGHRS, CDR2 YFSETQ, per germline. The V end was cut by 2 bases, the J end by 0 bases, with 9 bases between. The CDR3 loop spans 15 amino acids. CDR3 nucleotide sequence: TGCGCCAGCAGCTTTGGGTCTAGCTCTGGAAACACCATATATTTT. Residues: CASSFGSSSGNTIYF.

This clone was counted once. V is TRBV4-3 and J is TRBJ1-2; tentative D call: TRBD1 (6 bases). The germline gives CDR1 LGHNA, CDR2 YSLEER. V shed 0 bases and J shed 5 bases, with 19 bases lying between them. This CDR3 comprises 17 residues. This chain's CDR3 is CASSQEAGANALYGYTF. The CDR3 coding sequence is TGCGCCAGCAGCCAAGAGGCAGGGGCAAACGCATTATATGGCTACACCTTC.

For the CDR3, the DNA is TGTGCCATCAGTGAGTCCAATTACGAGCAGTACTTC. Translating gives CAISESNYEQYF. The chain is built from TRBV10-3 and TRBJ2-7; no definite D call. The CDR3 consists of 12 residues. V was shortened by 0 bases and J by 4 bases, with 4 bases between the two germline ends. The germline CDR1 and CDR2 sequences are ENHRY and SYGVKD.

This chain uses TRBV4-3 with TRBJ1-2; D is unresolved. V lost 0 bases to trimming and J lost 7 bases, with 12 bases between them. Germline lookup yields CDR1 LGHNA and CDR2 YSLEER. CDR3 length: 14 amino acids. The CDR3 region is CASSQDVVLSGYTF. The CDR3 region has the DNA TGCGCCAGCAGCCAAGACGTGGTGCTGAGTGGCTACACCTTC.

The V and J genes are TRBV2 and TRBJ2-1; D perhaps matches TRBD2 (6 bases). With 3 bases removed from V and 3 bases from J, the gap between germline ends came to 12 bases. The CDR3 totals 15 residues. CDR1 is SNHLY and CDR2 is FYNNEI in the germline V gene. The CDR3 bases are TGTGCCAGCAGTGAGGACGGGAGCCTCTACAATGAGCAGTTCTTC. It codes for CASSEDGSLYNEQFF.

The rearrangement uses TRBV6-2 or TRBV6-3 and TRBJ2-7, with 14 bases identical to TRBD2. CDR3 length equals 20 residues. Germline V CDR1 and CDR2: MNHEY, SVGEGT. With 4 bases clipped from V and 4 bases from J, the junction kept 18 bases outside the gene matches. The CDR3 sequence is CASSSLPGLAGDTVRYEQYF. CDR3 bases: TGTGCCAGCAGTTCTCTTCCGGGACTAGCGGGAGATACTGTTCGGTACGAGCAGTACTTC.

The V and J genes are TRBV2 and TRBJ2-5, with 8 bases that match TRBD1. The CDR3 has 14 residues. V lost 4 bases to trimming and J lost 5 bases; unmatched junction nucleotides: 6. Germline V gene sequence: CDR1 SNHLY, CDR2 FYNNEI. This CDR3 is CASSGQGRRETQYF. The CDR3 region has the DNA TGTGCCAGCAGTGGACAGGGGCGGAGGGAGACCCAGTACTTC.

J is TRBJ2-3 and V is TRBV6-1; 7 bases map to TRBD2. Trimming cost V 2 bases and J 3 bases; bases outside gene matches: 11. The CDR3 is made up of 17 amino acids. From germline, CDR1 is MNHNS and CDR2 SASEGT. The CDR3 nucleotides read TGTGCCAGCAGTGAATTGTGGGGGGGAGTTGGTACAGATACGCAGTATTTT. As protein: CASSELWGGVGTDTQYF.

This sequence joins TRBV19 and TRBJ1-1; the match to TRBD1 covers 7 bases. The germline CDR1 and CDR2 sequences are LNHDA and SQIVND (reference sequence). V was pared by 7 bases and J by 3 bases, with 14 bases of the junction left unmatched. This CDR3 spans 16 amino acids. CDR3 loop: CASTPAEGAFYTEAFF. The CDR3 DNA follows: TGTGCCAGTACCCCGGCGGAGGGGGCCTTCTACACTGAAGCTTTCTTT.

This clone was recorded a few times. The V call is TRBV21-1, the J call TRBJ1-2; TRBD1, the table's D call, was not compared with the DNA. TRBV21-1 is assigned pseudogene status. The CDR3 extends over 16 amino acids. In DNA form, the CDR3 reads TGTGCCAGCAGCAATTTCTCGGACAGGGGGAACTATGGCTACACCTTC. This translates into CASSNFSDRGNYGYTF.

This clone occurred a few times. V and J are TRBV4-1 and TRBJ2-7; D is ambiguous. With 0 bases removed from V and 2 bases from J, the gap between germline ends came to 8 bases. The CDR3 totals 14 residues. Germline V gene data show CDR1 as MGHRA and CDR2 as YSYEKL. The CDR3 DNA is TGCGCCAGCAGCCAAGAATTTCGGGCCTACGAGCAGTACTTC. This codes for CASSQEFRAYEQYF.

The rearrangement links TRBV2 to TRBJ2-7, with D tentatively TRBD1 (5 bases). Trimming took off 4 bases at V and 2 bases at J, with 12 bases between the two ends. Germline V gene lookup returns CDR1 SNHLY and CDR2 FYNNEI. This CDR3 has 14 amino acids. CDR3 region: CASSGQGATYEQYF. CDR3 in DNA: TGTGCCAGCAGTGGCCAAGGGGCAACCTACGAGCAGTACTTC.

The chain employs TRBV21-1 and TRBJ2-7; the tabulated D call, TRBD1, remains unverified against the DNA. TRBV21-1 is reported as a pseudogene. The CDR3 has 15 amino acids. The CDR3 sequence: CASSKVWDKKYEQYF. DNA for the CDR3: TGTGCCAGCAGCAAAGTGTGGGACAAGAAATACGAGCAGTACTTC.

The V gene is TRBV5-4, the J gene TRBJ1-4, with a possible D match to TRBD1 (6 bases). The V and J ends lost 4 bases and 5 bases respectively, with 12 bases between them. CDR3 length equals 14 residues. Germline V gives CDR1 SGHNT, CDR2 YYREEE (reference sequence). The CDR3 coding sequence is TGTGCCAGCAGCACCCGGACAGAAAATGAAAAACTGTTTTTT. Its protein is CASSTRTENEKLFF. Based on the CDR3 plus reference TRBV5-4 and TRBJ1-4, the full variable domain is ETGVTQSPTHLIKTRGQQVTLRCSSQSGHNTVSWYQQALGQGPQFIFQYYREEENGRGNFPPRFSGLQFPNYSSELNVNALELDDSALYLCASSTRTENEKLFFGSGTQLSVL.